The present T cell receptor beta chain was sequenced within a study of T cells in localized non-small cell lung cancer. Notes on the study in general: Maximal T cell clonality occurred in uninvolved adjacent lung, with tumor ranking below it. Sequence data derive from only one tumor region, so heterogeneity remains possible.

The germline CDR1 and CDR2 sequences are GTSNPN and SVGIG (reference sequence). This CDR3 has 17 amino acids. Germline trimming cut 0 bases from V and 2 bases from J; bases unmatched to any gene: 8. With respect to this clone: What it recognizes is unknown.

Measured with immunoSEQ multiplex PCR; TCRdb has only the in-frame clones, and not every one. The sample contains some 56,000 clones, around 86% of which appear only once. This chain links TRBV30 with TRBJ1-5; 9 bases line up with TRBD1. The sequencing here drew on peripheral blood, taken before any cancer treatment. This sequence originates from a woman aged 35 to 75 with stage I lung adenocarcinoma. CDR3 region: CAWSVGGTGPRNQPQHF. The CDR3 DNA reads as TGTGCCTGGAGTGTAGGCGGGACAGGGCCCCGCAATCAGCCCCAGCATTTT.